The sequence of this TCR beta chain was determined in a study of cytotoxic CD8 clonotypes in ibrutinib-treated CLL. Sequencing used immunoSEQ multiplex PCR; TCRdb keeps in-frame clones, though not all of them. The data hold around 60,000 clones, with 45% to 65% observed a single time. The source is a human donor with chronic lymphocytic leukemia. The source was PBMCs, collected after 12 months of ibrutinib treatment.

The chain's CDR3 is CAISVAGDGNTIYF. CDR3 nucleotide sequence: TGTGCCATCAGTGTGGCAGGGGATGGAAACACCATATATTTT. This chain connects TRBV10-3 to TRBJ1-3, with D possibly being TRBD1 (6 bases). Germline CDR1 and CDR2: ENHRY and SYGVKD. There are 14 residues in the CDR3. V lost 4 bases and J 3 bases, leaving 10 bases between the germline ends.